The 13 T cell receptor beta chains below were found in one sample sequenced in a study of neoadjuvant nivolumab and ipilimumab in lung cancer. Using immunoSEQ multiplex PCR, the repertoire was profiled, and TCRdb retains in-frame clones only, with some absent. The repertoire consists of 25,000 or so clones, with more than 80% occurring once and the leading ten covering around 5.1%. The sequencing here drew on tumor tissue, taken after neoadjuvant nivolumab, alone or with ipilimumab, at or shortly before surgery. These TCRs come from an adult with non-small cell lung cancer.

V is TRBV5-1 and J is TRBJ1-6, with a possible D match to TRBD1 (6 bases). The CDR3 sequence is 16 residues long. Germline CDR1 SGHRS, CDR2 YFSETQ. Trimming took off 0 bases at V and 4 bases at J, with 11 bases between the two ends. CDR3 nucleotide sequence: TGCGCCAGCAGCTTGGGCCGGGACAAATATAATTCACCCCTCCACTTT. The encoded protein is CASSLGRDKYNSPLHF.

V and J are TRBV5-1 and TRBJ1-3, with D possibly TRBD1 on 6 matching bases. The CDR3 contains 14 residues. The ends were cut back, 5 bases at V and 0 bases at J, with 9 bases in the middle. Per germline, CDR1 SGHRS and CDR2 YFSETQ. CDR3 nucleotides: TGCGCCAGCAGGGGGGCGTTCTCTGGAAACACCATATATTTT. Amino acid sequence: CASRGAFSGNTIYF. Together with reference TRBV5-1 and TRBJ1-3, the CDR3 gives the full variable domain: KAGVTQTPRYLIKTRGQQVTLSCSPISGHRSVSWYQQTPGQGLQFLFEYFSETQRNKGNFPGRFSGRQFSNSRSEMNVSTLELGDSALYLCASRGAFSGNTIYFGEGSWLTVV.

This CDR3 is CASSYLDTNSPLHF. As DNA, the CDR3 is TGTGCCAGCAGTTACTTGGATACCAATTCACCCCTCCACTTT. The chain joins TRBV6-6 to TRBJ1-6; no firm D call. The CDR3 contains 14 residues. V was cut by 1 base and J by 7 bases, with 8 bases left in between. Looked up from germline, CDR1 is MNHNY and CDR2 is SVGAGI (reference sequence).

V is TRBV5-1 and J is TRBJ2-2; no definite D call. The ends were cut back, 4 bases at V and 7 bases at J, with 8 bases in the middle. CDR1 SGHRS and CDR2 YFSETQ come from the germline V gene. The CDR3 loop spans 12 amino acids. CDR3 nucleotides: TGCGCCAGCAGCCTCCCGGGCGGGGAGCTGTTTTTT. Translating it yields CASSLPGGELFF.

The V gene is TRBV19, the J gene TRBJ1-6; unclear D gene. Germline CDR1 is LNHDA and CDR2 is SQIVND (reference sequence). The length of the CDR3 is 17 residues. The V end was cut by 0 bases, the J end by 7 bases, with 16 bases between. The CDR3 protein is CASSIERTLLENSPLHF. In DNA form, the CDR3 reads TGTGCCAGTAGTATAGAACGGACCCTCCTGGAGAATTCACCCCTCCACTTT.

This clone appeared once. A read error may produce the germline difference seen at one junction end. The chain carries TRBV7-7 and TRBJ1-3; D not certain. The CDR3 covers 15 residues. Germline-derived CDR1 and CDR2 are SSHAT and FNYEAQ (reference sequence). The CDR3 DNA is TGTGCTAGCAGCTCGGGGTCCCTCTCTGGAAACACCATATATTTT. Encoded protein: CASSSGSLSGNTIYF.

The chain has TRBV30 and TRBJ1-2; a possible D gene is TRBD1 (5 bases). V was cut by 0 bases and J by 8 bases, with 16 bases left in between. CDR1 and CDR2 from the germline V gene are GTSNPN and SVGIG (reference sequence). This CDR3 region has 14 residues. CDR3 sequence (DNA): TGTGCCTGGAGTGTCCTGAGGGGAGGCGGGGGCTACACCTTC. Protein: CAWSVLRGGGGYTF.

The chain is built from TRBV10-3 and TRBJ2-5; D is ambiguous. The CDR3 extends over 12 amino acids. Trimming removed 8 bases from V and 3 bases from J, with 10 bases in between. Germline V gives CDR1 ENHRY, CDR2 SYGVKD. CDR3 loop: CAIGPNEETQYF. The CDR3 DNA reads as TGTGCCATCGGTCCCAATGAAGAGACCCAGTACTTC.

V is TRBV5-1 and J is TRBJ2-2; D is undetermined. The germline V and J ends were trimmed by 2 bases and 1 base, with 6 bases remaining between them. Looked up from germline, CDR1 is SGHRS and CDR2 is YFSETQ. This CDR3 region has 14 residues. The CDR3 loop is CASSFGGNTGELFF. CDR3 DNA sequence: TGCGCCAGCAGCTTTGGCGGGAACACCGGGGAGCTGTTTTTT.

This clone was seen only a few times. The rearrangement links TRBV29-1 to TRBJ1-3; D is undetermined. Germline CDR1 and CDR2: SQVTM and ANQGSEA. The CDR3 loop spans 11 amino acids. Trimming removed 4 bases from V and 4 bases from J, with 5 bases in between. CDR3 coding DNA: TGCAGCGTTGTATCCGGAAACACCATATATTTT. Amino acids: CSVVSGNTIYF.

The rearrangement links TRBV4-2 to TRBJ2-7; 7 bases are shared with TRBD2. With V trimmed by 1 base and J by 9 bases, 9 bases remained unmatched. The germline CDR1 and CDR2 sequences are LGHNA and YNFKEQ. This CDR3 is 14 amino acids long. The chain's CDR3 is CASSQGVEGRGQYF. The CDR3 bases are TGTGCCAGCAGCCAAGGGGTTGAGGGGAGGGGGCAGTACTTC.

This chain uses TRBV27 with TRBJ1-5, with a weak D call TRBD1 (6 bases). V was trimmed by 2 bases and J by 3 bases, leaving 8 bases between them. The CDR3 consists of 14 residues. Looked up from germline, CDR1 is MNHEY and CDR2 is SMNVEV (reference sequence). DNA of the CDR3: TGTGCCAGCAGTTTACAGGGGTTCAATCAGCCCCAGCATTTT. The encoded protein is CASSLQGFNQPQHF.

The chain employs TRBV28 and TRBJ2-5; D uncertain. V was clipped by 7 bases and J by 2 bases, with 8 bases between them. Germline V CDR1 and CDR2: MDHEN, SYDVKM. This CDR3 contains 12 residues. DNA for the CDR3: TGTGCCAGCAAACGGAGTCAAGAGACCCAGTACTTC. Translation: CASKRSQETQYF.